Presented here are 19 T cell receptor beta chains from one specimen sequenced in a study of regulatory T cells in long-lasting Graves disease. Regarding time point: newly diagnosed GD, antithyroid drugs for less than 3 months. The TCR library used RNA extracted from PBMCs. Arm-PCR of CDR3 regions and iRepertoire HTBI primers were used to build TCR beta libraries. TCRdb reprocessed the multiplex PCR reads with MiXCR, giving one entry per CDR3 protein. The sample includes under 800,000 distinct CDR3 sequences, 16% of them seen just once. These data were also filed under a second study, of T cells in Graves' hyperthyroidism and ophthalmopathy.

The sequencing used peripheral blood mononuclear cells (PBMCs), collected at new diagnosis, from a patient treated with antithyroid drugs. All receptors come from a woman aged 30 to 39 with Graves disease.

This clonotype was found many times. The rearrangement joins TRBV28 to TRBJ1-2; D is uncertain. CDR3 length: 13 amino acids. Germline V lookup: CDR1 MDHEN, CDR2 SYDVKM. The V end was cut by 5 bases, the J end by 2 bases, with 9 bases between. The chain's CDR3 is CASSHHGNYGYTF. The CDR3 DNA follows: TGTGCCAGCAGTCACCACGGAAACTATGGCTACACCTTC.

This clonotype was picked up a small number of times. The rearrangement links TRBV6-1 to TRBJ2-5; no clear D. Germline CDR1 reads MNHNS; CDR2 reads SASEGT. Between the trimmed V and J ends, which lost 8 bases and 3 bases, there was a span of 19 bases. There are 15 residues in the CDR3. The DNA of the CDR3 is TGTGCCAGCGACCCAAGGGCGGTACGCGAAGAGACCCAGTACTTC. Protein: CASDPRAVREETQYF.

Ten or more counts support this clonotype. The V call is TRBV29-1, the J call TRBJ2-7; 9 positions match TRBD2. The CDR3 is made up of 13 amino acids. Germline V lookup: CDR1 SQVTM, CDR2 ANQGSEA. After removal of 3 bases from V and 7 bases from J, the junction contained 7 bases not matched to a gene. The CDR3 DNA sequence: TGCAGCGTTGAGTTCGCGGGAGGGATTGAGCAGTACTTC. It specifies CSVEFAGGIEQYF.

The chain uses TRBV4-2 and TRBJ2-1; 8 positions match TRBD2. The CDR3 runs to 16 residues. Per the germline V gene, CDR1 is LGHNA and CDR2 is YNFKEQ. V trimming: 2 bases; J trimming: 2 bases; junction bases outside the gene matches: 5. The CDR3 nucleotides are TGTGCCAGCAGCCAATTACTAGCGGAAGCCTACAATGAGCAGTTCTTC. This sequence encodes CASSQLLAEAYNEQFF.

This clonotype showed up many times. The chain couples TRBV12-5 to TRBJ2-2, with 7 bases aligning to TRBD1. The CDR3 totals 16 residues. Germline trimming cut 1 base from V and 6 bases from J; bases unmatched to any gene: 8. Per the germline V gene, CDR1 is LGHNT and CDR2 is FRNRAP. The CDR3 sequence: CASGLGVTGNAGELFF. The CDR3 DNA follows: TGTGCTAGTGGTTTGGGGGTGACAGGGAATGCCGGGGAGCTGTTTTTT.

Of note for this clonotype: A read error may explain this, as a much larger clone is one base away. The CDR3, as DNA: TGTGCCAGCAGCTTAGCGGTTAGCGGGAGCGGAGAGACCCAGTACTTC. It is translated as CASSLAVSGSGETQYF. The genes are TRBV12-3 or TRBV12-4 and TRBJ2-5; the match to TRBD2 covers 9 bases. This CDR3 is built from 16 residues.

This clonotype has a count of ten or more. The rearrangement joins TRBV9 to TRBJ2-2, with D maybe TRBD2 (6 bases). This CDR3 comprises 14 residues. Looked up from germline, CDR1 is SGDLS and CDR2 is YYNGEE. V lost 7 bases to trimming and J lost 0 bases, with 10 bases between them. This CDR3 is CASARDSNTGELFF. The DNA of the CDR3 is TGTGCCAGCGCACGGGACTCGAACACCGGGGAGCTGTTTTTT. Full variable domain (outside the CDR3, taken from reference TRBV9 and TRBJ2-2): DSGVTQTPKHLITATGQRVTLRCSPRSGDLSVYWYQQSLDQGLQFLIQYYNGEERAKGNILERFSAQQFPDLHSELNLSSLELGDSALYFCASARDSNTGELFFGEGSRLTVL.

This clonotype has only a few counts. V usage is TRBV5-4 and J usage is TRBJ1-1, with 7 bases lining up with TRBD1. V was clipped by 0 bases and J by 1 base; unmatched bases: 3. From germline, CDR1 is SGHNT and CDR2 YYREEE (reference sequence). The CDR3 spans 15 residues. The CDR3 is CASSLDRTGNTEAFF. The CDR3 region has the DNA TGTGCCAGCAGCTTGGATCGGACAGGGAACACTGAAGCTTTCTTT.

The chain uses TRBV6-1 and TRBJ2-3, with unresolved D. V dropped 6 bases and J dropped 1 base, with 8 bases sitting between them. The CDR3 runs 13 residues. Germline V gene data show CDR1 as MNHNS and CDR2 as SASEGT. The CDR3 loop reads CASSHSRTDTQYF. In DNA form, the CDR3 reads TGTGCCAGCAGCCACTCCCGCACAGATACGCAGTATTTT.

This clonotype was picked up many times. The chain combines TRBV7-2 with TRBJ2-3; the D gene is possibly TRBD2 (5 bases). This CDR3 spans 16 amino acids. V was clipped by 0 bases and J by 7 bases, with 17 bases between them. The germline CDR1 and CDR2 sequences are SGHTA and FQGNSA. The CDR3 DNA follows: TGTGCCAGCAGCTTAGCGGTCCGTTCGAGCGGAAATACGCAGTATTTT. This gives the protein CASSLAVRSSGNTQYF.

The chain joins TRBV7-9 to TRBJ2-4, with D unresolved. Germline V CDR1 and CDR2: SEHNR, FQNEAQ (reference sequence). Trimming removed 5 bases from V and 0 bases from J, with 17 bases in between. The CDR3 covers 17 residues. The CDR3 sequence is CASSTSRTDLAKNIQYF. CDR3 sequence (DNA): TGTGCCAGCAGCACCTCCCGGACGGATTTAGCCAAAAACATTCAGTACTTC. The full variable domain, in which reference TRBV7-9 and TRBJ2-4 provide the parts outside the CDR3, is DTGVSQNPRHKITKRGQNVTFRCDPISEHNRLYWYRQTLGQGPEFLTYFQNEAQLEKSRLLSDRFSAERPKGSFSTLEIQRTEQGDSAMYLCASSTSRTDLAKNIQYFGAGTRLSVL.

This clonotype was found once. This CDR3 reads CASSLTTVQPQHF. CDR3 in DNA: TGTGCCAGCAGCTTAACCACAGTTCAGCCCCAGCATTTT. The chain employs TRBV7-2 and TRBJ1-5; D is ambiguous. CDR1 SGHTA and CDR2 FQGNSA come from the germline V gene. Trimming left V 2 bases short and J 6 bases short, with 8 bases between. CDR3 length: 13 amino acids.

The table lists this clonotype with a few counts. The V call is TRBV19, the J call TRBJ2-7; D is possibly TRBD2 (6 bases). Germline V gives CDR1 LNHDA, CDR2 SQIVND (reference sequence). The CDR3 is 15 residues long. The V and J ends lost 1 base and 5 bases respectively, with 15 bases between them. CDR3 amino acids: CASSIASGEAHEQYF. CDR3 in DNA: TGTGCCAGTAGTATAGCCTCGGGGGAGGCCCACGAGCAGTACTTC.

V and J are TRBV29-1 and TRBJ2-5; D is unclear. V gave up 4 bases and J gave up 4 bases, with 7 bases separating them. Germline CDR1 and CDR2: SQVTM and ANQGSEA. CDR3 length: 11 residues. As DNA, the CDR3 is TGCAGCGTTGCATCGGGAGAGACCCAGTACTTC. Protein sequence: CSVASGETQYF. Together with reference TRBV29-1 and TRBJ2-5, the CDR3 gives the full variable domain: SAVISQKPSRDICQRGTSLTIQCQVDSQVTMMFWYRQQPGQSLTLIATANQGSEATYESGFVIDKFPISRPNLTFSTLTVSNMSPEDSSIYLCSVASGETQYFGPGTRLLVL.

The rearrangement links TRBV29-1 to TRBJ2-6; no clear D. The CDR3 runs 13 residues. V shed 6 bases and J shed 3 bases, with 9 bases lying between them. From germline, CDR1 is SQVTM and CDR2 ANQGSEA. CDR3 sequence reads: CSVTELGANVLTF. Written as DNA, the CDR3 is TGCAGCGTGACTGAGCTTGGGGCCAACGTCCTGACTTTC.

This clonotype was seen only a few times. In DNA form, the CDR3 reads TGTGCCAGCAGAGGACGGGACCTCCTGTGGGTCGGGGAGCTGTTTTTT. Its translation: CASRGRDLLWVGELFF. This chain joins TRBV2 and TRBJ2-2; D may be TRBD1 or TRBD2 (5 bases each). V lost 6 bases to trimming and J lost 7 bases, with 21 bases between them. The CDR3 sequence is 16 residues long. The germline V gene has CDR1 SNHLY and CDR2 FYNNEI. Supplemented by reference TRBV2 and TRBJ2-2, the full variable domain reads EPEVTQTPSHQVTQMGQEVILRCVPISNHLYFYWYRQILGQKVEFLVSFYNNEISEKSEIFDDQFSVERPDGSNFTLKIRSTKLEDSAMYFCASRGRDLLWVGELFFGEGSRLTVL.

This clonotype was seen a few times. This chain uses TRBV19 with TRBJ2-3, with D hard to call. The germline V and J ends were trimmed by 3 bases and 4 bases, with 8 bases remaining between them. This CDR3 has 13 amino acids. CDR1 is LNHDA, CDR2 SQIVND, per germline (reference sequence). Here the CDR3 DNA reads TGTGCCAGTAGTATGCTTTCGGCAGATACGCAGTATTTT. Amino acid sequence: CASSMLSADTQYF.

For the CDR3, the DNA is TGTGCCAGCAGCACACTCACGGGGGTTCCTGAAGCTTTCTTT. This sequence encodes CASSTLTGVPEAFF. The chain carries TRBV9 and TRBJ1-1, with D tentatively TRBD1 (5 bases). CDR1 SGDLS and CDR2 YYNGEE come from the germline V gene. The CDR3 totals 14 residues. Trimming pared 4 bases from V and 6 bases from J, leaving 16 bases between. The full variable domain, its missing parts supplied by reference TRBV9 and TRBJ1-1, is DSGVTQTPKHLITATGQRVTLRCSPRSGDLSVYWYQQSLDQGLQFLIQYYNGEERAKGNILERFSAQQFPDLHSELNLSSLELGDSALYFCASSTLTGVPEAFFGQGTRLTVV.

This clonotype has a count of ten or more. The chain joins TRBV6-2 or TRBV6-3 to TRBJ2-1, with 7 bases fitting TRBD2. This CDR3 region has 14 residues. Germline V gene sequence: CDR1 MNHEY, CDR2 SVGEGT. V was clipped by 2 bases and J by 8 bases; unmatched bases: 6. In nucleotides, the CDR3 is TGTGCCAGCAGTTACGAGCGGGATGGATATGAGCAGTTCTTC. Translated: CASSYERDGYEQFF.